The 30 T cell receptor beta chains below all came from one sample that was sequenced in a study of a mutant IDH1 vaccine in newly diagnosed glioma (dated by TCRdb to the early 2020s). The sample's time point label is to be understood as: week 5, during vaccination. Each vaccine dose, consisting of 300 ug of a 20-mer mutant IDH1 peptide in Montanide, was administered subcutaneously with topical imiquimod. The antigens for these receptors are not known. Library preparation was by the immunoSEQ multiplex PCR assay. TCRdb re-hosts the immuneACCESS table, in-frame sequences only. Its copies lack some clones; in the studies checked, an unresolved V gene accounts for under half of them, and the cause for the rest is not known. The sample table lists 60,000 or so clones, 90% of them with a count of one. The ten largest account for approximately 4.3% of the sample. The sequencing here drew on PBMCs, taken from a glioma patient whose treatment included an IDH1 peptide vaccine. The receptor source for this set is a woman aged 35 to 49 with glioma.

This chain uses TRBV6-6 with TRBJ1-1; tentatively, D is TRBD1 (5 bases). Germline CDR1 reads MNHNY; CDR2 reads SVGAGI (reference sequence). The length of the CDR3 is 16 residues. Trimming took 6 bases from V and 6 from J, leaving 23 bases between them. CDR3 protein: CASSHQTAGRRAEAFF. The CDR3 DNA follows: TGTGCCAGCAGCCACCAAACGGCAGGGAGGCGGGCTGAAGCTTTCTTT.

CDR3 sequence: CASSQDPTSYEQYF. CDR3 DNA: TGTGCCAGCAGCCAAGACCCGACCAGTTACGAGCAGTACTTC. The rearrangement uses TRBV4-2 and TRBJ2-7, with no clear D. The V gene's germline CDR1 is LGHNA and CDR2 YNFKEQ. This CDR3 comprises 14 residues. Trimming cost V 0 bases and J 4 bases, with 10 bases left between them.

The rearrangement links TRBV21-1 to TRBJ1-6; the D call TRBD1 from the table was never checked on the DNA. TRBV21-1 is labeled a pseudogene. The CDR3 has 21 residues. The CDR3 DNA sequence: TGTGCCAGCAGCCCTTGTTACCGGGACAGGGGCCGGCCATTCTATAATTCACCCCTCCACTTT. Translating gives CASSPCYRDRGRPFYNSPLHF.

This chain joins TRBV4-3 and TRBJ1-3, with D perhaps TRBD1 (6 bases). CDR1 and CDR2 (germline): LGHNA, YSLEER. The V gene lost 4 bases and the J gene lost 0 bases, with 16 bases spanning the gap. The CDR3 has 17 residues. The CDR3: CASSPNVGGHSGNTIYF. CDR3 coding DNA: TGCGCCAGCAGCCCCAACGTTGGGGGACACTCTGGAAACACCATATATTTT.

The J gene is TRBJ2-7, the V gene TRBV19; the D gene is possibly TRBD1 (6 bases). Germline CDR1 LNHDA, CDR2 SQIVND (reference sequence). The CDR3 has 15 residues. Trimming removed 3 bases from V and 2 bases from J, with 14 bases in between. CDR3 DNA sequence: TGTGCCAGTAGTATTGGCCTAACAGGGACCTACGAGCAGTACTTC. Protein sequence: CASSIGLTGTYEQYF.

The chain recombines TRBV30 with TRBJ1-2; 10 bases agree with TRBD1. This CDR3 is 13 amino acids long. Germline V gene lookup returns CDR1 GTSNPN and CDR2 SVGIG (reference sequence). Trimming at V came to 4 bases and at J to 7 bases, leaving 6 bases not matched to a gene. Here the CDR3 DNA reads TGTGCCTGGAACAGGGACAGGGGTCGTGGCTACACCTTC. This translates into CAWNRDRGRGYTF.

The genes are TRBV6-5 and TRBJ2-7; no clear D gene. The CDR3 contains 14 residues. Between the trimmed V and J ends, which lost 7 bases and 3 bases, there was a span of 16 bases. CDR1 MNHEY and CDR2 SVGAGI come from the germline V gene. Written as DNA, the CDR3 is TGTGCCAGCACGGAGAGCAAGTTAAGCTACGAGCAGTACTTC. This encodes CASTESKLSYEQYF.

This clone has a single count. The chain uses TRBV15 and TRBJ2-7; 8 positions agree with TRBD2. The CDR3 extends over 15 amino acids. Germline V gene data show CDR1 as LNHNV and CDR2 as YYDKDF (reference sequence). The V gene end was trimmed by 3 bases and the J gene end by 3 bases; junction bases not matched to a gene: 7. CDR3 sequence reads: CATSRGRTSNYEQYF. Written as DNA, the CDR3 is TGTGCCACCAGCAGGGGTCGGACTAGCAACTACGAGCAGTACTTC.

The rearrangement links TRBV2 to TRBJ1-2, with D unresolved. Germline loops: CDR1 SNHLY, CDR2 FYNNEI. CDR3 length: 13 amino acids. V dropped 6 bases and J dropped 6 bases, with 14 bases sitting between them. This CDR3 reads CASRREREHGYTF. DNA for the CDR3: TGTGCCAGCAGGAGGGAAAGGGAGCATGGCTACACCTTC.

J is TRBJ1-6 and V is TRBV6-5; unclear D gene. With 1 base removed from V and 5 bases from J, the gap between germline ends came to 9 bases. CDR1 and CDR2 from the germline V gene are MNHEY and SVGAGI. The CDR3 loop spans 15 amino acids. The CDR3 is CASSYWYRDNSPLHF. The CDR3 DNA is TGTGCCAGCAGTTACTGGTACAGAGATAATTCACCCCTCCACTTT.

The CDR3 reads CASSLVQETQYF. The DNA for the CDR3 is TGTGCCAGCAGCTTAGTCCAAGAGACCCAGTACTTC. V usage is TRBV7-8 and J usage is TRBJ2-5; D not resolved. V was clipped by 1 base and J by 1 base, with 1 base between them. Germline-derived CDR1 and CDR2 are SGHVS and FQNEAQ. The CDR3 contains 12 residues.

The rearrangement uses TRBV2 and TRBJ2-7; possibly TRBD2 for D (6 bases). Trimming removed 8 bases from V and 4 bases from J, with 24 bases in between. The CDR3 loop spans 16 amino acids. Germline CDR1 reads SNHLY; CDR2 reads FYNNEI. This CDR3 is CASSSVSGRWIYEQYF. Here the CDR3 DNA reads TGTGCCAGCTCTAGCGTTTCGGGGCGCTGGATATACGAGCAGTACTTC.

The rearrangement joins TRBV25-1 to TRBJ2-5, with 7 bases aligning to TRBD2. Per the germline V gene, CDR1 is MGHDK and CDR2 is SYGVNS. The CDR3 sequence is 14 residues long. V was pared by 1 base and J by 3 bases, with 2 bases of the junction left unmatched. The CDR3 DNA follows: TGTGCCAGCAGTGAATTGGGAGGGGAAGAGACCCAGTACTTC. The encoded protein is CASSELGGEETQYF.

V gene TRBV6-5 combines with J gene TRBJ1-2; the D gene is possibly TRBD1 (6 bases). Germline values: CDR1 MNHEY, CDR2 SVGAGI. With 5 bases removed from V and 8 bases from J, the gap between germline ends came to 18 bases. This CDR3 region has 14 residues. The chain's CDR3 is CASSETTGQHGYTF. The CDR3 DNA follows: TGTGCCAGCAGTGAGACGACAGGTCAACACGGCTACACCTTC.

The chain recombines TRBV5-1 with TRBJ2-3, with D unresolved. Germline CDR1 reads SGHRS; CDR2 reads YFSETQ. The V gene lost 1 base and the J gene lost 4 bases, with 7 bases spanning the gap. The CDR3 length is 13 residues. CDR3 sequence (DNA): TGCGCCAGCAGCTTGTGGGGTGCAGATACGCAGTATTTT. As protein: CASSLWGADTQYF.

CDR3 bases: TGTGCCAGCAGCGGCTCCGGCACACCCCGCTATGGCTACACCTTC. Encoded protein: CASSGSGTPRYGYTF. V gene TRBV7-8 combines with J gene TRBJ1-2; D not certain. Germline CDR1 is SGHVS and CDR2 is FQNEAQ. V was trimmed by 5 bases and J by 4 bases, leaving 17 bases between them. The CDR3 totals 15 residues. Drawing the rest from reference TRBV7-8 and TRBJ1-2, the complete variable domain is GAGVSQSPRYKVAKRGQDVALRCDPISGHVSLFWYQQALGQGPEFLTYFQNEAQLDKSGLPSDRFFAERPEGSVSTLKIQRTQQEDSAVYLCASSGSGTPRYGYTFGSGTRLTVV.

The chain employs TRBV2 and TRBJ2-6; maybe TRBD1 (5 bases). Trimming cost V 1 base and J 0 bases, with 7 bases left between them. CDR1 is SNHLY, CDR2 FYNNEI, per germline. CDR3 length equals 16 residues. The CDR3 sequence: CASSEGRASGANVLTF. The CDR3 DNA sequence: TGTGCCAGCAGTGAAGGCAGGGCCTCTGGGGCCAACGTCCTGACTTTC.

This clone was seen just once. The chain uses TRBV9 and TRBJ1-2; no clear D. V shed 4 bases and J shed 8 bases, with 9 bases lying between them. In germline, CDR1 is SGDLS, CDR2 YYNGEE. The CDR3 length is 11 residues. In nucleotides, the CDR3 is TGTGCCAGCAGCCCTCAATACGGCTACACCTTC. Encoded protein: CASSPQYGYTF.

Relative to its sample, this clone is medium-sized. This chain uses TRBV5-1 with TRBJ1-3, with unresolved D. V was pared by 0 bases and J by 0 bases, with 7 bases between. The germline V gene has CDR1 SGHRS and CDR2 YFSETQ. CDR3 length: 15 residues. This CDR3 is CASSLEESSGNTIYF. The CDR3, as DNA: TGCGCCAGCAGCTTGGAGGAGAGCTCTGGAAACACCATATATTTT.

The CDR3 coding sequence is TGTGCCAGCAGTGACCCGGGACAGACGCAGTATTTT. Protein: CASSDPGQTQYF. The rearrangement links TRBV25-1 to TRBJ2-3; 7 bases are a match to TRBD1. V trimming: 3 bases; J trimming: 9 bases; junction bases outside the gene matches: 3. Looked up from germline, CDR1 is MGHDK and CDR2 is SYGVNS. The CDR3 loop spans 12 amino acids.

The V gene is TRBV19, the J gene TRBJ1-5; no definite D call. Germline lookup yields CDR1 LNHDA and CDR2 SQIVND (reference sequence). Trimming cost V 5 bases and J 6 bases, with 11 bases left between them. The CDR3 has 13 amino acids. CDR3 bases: TGTGCCAGTAGTCCGTGGTTGGTTCAGCCCCAGCATTTT. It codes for CASSPWLVQPQHF.

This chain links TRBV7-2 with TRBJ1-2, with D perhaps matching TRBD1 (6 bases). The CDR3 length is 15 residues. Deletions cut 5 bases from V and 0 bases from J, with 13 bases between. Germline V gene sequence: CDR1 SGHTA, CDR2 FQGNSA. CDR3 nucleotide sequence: TGTGCCAGCAGCGTTAATGGGGGGCCTAACTATGGCTACACCTTC. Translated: CASSVNGGPNYGYTF.

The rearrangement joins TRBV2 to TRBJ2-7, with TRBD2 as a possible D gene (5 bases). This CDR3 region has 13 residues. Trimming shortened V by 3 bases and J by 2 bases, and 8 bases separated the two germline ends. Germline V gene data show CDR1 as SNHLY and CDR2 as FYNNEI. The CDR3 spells CASSDRGPYEQYF. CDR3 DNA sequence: TGTGCCAGCAGTGACCGAGGGCCCTACGAGCAGTACTTC.

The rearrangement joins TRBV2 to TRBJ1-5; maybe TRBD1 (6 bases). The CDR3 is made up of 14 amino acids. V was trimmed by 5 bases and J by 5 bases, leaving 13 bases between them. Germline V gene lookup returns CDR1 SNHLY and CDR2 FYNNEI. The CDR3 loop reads CASSFAGAHQPQHF. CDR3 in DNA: TGTGCCAGCAGTTTCGCGGGGGCTCATCAGCCCCAGCATTTT. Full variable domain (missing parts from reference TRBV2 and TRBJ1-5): EPEVTQTPSHQVTQMGQEVILRCVPISNHLYFYWYRQILGQKVEFLVSFYNNEISEKSEIFDDQFSVERPDGSNFTLKIRSTKLEDSAMYFCASSFAGAHQPQHFGDGTRLSIL.

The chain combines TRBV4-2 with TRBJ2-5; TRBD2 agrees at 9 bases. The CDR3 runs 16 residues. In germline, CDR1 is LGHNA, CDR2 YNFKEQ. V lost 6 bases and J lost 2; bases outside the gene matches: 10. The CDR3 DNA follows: TGTGCCAGCAGGATAAGGGTAGCGGGGGCACAAGAGACCCAGTACTTC. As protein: CASRIRVAGAQETQYF.

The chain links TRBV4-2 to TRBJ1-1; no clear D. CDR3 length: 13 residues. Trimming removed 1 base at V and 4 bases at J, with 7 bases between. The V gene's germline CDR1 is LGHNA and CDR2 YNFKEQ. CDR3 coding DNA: TGTGCCAGCAGCCAAGCTGCGGTCACTGAAGCTTTCTTT. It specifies CASSQAAVTEAFF.

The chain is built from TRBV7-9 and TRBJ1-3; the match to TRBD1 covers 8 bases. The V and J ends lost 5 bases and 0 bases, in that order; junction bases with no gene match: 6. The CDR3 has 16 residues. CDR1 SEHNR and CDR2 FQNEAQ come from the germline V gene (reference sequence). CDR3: CASSPWTGSSGNTIYF. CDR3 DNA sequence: TGTGCCAGCAGCCCCTGGACAGGGTCCTCTGGAAACACCATATATTTT.

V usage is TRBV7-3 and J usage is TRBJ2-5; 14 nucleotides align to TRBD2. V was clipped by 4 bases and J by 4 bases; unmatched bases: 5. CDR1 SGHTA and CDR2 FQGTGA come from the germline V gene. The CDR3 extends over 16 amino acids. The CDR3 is CASSSGTSGRRETQYF. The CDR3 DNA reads TGTGCCAGCAGCTCTGGGACTAGCGGGAGACGAGAGACCCAGTACTTC.

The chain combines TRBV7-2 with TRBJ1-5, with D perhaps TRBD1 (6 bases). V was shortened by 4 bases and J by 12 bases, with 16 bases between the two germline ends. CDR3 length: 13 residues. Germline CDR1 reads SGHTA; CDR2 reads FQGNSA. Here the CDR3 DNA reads TGTGCCAGCAGCTACGCCGAGGGGGATTTCCAGCATTTT. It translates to CASSYAEGDFQHF.

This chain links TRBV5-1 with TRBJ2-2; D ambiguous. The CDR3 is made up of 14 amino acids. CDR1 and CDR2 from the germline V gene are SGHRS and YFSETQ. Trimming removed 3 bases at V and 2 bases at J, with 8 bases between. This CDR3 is CASSSGPNTGELFF. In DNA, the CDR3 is TGCGCCAGCAGCTCCGGGCCAAACACCGGGGAGCTGTTTTTT. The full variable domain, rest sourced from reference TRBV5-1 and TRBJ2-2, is KAGVTQTPRYLIKTRGQQVTLSCSPISGHRSVSWYQQTPGQGLQFLFEYFSETQRNKGNFPGRFSGRQFSNSRSEMNVSTLELGDSALYLCASSSGPNTGELFFGEGSRLTVL.